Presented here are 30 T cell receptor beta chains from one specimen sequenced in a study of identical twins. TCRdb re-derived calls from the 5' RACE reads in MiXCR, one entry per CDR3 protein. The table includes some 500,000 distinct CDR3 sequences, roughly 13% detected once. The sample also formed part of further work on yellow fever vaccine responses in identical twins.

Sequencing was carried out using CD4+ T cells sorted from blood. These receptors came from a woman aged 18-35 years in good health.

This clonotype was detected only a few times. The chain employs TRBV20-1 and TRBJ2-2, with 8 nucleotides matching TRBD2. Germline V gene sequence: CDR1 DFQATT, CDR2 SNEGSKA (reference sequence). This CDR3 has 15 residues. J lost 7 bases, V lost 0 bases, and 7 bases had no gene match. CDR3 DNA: TGCAGTGCTAGAGACCTAAGCCGGGGGGGCGGGGAGCTGTTTTTT. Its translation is CSARDLSRGGGELFF.

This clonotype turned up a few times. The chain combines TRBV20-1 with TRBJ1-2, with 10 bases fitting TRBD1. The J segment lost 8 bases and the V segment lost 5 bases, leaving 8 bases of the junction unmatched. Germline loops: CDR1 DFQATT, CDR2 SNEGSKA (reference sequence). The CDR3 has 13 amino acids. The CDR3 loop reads CSAPRDRGSGYTF. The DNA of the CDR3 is TGCAGTGCTCCCCGGGACAGGGGAAGCGGCTACACCTTC.

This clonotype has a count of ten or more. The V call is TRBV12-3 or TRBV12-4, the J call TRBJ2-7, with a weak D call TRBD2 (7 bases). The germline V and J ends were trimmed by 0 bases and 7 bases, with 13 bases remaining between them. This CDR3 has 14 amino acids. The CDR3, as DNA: TGTGCCAGCAGTTTAGCGCCGGGGGGCGGAGAGCAGTACTTC. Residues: CASSLAPGGGEQYF.

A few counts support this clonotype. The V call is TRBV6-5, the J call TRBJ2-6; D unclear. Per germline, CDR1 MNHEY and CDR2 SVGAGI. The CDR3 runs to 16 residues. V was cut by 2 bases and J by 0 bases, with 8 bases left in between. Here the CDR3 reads CASSYKGGSGANVLTF. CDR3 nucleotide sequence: TGTGCCAGCAGTTACAAGGGTGGCTCTGGGGCCAACGTCCTGACTTTC.

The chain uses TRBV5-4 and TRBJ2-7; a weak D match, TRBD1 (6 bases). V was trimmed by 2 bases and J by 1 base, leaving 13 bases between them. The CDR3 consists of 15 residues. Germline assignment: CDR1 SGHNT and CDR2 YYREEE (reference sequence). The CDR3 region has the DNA TGTGCCAGCAGCTTCTCCGGGACATTTTCCTACGAGCAGTACTTC. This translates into CASSFSGTFSYEQYF.

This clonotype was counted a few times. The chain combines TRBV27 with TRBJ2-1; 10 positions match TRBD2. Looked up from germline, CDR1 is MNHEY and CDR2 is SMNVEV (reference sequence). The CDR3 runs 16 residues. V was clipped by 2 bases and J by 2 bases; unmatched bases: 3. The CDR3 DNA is TGTGCCAGCAGTTTAAGCGGGGGGGCCACCTACAATGAGCAGTTCTTC. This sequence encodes CASSLSGGATYNEQFF.

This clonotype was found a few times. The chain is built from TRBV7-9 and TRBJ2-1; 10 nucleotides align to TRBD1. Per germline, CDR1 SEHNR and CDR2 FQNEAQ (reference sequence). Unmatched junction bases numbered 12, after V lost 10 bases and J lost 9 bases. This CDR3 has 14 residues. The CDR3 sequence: CATNYLGQGSEQFF. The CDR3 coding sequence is TGTGCCACAAACTACTTGGGACAGGGGAGTGAGCAGTTCTTC.

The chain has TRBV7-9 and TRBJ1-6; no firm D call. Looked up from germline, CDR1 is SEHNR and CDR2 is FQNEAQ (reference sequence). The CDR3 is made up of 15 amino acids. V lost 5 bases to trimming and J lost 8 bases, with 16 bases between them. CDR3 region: CASSPSPPRDSPLHF. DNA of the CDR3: TGTGCCAGCAGCCCAAGTCCCCCCCGGGATTCACCCCTCCACTTT.

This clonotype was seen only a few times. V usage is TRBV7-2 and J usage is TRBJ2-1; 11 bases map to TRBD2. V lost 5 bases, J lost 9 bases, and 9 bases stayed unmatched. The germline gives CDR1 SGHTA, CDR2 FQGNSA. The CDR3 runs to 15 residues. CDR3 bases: TGTGCCAGCAGCCCCTATCCGGGACTAGCGGTTGAGCAGTTCTTC. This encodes CASSPYPGLAVEQFF.

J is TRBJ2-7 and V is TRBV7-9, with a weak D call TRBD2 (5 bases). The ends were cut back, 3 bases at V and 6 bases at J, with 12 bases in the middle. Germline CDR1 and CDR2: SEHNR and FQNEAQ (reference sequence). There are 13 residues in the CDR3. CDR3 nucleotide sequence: TGTGCCAGCAGCTTTGGAGGAGCGGTCGAGCAGTACTTC. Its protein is CASSFGGAVEQYF.

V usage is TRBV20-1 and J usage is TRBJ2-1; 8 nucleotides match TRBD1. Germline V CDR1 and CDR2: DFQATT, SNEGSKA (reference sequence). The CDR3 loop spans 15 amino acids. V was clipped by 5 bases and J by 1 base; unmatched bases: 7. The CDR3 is CSALDRARSYNEQFF. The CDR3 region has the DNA TGCAGTGCTTTGGACAGGGCGAGATCCTACAATGAGCAGTTCTTC.

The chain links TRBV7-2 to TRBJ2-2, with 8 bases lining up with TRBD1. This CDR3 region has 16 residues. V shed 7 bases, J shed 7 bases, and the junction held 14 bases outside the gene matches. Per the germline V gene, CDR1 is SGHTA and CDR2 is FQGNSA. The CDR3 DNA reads TGTGCCAGCACCAATGGCAGGGGGCGATTCGGCGGGGAGCTGTTTTTT. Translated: CASTNGRGRFGGELFF.

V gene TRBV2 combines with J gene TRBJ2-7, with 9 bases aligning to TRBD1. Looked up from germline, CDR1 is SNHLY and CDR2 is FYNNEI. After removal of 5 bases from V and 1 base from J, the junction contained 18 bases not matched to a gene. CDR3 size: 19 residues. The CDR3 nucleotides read TGTGCCAGCAGTCCTCAGGGGTCGGGAGGACAGGGGAAGTCCTACGAGCAGTACTTC. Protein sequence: CASSPQGSGGQGKSYEQYF.

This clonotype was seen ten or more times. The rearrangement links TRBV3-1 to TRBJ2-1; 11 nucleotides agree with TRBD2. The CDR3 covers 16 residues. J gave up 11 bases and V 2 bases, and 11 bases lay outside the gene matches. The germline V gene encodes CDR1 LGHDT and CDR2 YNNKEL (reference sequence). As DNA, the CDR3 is TGTGCCAGCAGCCAAAGCAAGGTGACTAGCGGGGCCCAGCAGTTCTTC. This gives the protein CASSQSKVTSGAQQFF.

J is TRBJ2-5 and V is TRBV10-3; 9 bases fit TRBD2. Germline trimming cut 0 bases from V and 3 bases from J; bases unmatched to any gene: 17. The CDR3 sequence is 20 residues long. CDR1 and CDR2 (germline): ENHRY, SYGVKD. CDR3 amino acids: CAISESPESGGPGSEETQYF. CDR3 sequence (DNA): TGTGCCATCAGTGAGTCCCCCGAGAGCGGGGGGCCCGGCTCGGAAGAGACCCAGTACTTC.

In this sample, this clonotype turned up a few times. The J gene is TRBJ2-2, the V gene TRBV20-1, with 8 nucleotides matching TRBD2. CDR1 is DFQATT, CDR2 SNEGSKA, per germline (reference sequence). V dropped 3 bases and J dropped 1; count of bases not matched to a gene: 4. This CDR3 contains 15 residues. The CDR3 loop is CSARRAGGNTGELFF. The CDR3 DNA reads TGCAGTGCTAGGCGCGCGGGGGGGAACACCGGGGAGCTGTTTTTT.

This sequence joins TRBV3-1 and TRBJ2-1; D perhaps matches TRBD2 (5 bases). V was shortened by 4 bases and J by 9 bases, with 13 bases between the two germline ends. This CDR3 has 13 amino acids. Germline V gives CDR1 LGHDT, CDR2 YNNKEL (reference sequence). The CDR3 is CASSRRSVTEQFF. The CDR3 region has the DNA TGTGCCAGCAGCCGGAGGTCGGTTACTGAGCAGTTCTTC.

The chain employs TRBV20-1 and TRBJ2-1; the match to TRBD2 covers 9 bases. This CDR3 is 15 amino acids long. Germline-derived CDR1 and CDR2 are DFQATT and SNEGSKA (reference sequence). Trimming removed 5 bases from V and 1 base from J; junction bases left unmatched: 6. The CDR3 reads CSAGTSGLSYNEQFF. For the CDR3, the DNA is TGCAGTGCTGGCACTAGCGGGCTATCCTACAATGAGCAGTTCTTC.

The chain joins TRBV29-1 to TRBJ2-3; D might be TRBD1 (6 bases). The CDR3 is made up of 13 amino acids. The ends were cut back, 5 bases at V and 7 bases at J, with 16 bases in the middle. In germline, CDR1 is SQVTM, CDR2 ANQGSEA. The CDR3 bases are TGCAGCGTTAGGGGCAGGGGTATTAATACGCAGTATTTT. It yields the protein CSVRGRGINTQYF.

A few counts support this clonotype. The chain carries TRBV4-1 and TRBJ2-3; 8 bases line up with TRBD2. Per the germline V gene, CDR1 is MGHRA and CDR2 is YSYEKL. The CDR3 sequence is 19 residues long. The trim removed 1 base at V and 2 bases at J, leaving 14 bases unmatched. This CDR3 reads CASSQVGKMVAGTTDTQYF. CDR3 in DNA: TGCGCCAGCAGCCAAGTAGGGAAAATGGTAGCGGGAACCACAGATACGCAGTATTTT.

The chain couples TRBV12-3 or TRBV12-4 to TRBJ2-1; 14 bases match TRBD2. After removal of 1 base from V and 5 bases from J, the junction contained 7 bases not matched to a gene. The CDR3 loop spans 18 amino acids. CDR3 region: CASSLGIPGLAGDNEQFF. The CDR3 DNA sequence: TGTGCCAGCAGTTTAGGGATTCCGGGACTAGCGGGAGACAATGAGCAGTTCTTC.

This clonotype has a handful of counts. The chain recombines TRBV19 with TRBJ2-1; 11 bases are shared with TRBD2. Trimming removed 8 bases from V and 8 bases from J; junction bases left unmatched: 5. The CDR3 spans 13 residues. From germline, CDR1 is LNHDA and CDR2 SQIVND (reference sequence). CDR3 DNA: TGTGCCAGTGCGGCTAGCGGGAGGTATGAGCAGTTCTTC. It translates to CASAASGRYEQFF.

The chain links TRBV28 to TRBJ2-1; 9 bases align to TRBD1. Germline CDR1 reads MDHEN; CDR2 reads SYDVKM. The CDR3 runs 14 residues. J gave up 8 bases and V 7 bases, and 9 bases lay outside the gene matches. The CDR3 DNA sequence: TGTGCCAGCAAACAGGGGGCGCCGTCATATGAGCAGTTCTTC. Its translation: CASKQGAPSYEQFF.

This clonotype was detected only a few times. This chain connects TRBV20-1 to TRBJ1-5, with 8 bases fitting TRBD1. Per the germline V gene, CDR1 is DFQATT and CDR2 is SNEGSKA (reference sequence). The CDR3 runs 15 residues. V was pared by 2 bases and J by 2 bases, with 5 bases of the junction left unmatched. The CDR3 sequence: CSARQGALGNQPQHF. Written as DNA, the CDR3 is TGCAGTGCTAGACAGGGGGCTCTTGGCAATCAGCCCCAGCATTTT.

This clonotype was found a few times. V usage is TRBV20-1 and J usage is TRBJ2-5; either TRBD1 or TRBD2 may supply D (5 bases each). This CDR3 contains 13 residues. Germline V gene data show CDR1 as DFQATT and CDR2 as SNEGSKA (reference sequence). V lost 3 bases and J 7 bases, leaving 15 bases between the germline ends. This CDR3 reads CSASRDPKATQYF. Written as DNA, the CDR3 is TGCAGTGCTAGCCGGGACCCAAAGGCGACCCAGTACTTC.

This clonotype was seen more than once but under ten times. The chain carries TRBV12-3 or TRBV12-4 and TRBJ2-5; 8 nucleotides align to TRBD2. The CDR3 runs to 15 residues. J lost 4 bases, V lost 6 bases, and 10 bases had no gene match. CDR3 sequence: CASRPTSGAPETQYF. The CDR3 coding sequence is TGTGCCAGCAGGCCCACTAGCGGAGCCCCAGAGACCCAGTACTTC.

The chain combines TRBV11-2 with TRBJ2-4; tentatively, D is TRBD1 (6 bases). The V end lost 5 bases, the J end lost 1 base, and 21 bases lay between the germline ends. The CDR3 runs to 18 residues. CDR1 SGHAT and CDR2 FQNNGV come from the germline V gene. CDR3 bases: TGTGCCAGCAGCCGATATTTGGACAGCCAAAGGGCCAAAAACATTCAGTACTTC. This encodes CASSRYLDSQRAKNIQYF.

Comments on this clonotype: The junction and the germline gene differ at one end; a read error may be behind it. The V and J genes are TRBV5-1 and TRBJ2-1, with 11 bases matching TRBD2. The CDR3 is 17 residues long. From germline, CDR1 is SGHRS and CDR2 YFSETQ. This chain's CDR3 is CASSPQSVAGGLSFLVF. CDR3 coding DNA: TGCGCCAGCAGCCCGCAATCGGTAGCGGGAGGGTTATCTTTTTTGGTCTTC.

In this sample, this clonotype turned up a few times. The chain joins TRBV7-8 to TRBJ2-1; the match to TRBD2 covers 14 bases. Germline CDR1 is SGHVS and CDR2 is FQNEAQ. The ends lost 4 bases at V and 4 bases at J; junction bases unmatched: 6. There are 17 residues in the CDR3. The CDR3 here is CASSYGTSGGSYNEQFF. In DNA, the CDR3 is TGTGCCAGCAGCTATGGGACTAGCGGGGGTTCTTACAATGAGCAGTTCTTC.

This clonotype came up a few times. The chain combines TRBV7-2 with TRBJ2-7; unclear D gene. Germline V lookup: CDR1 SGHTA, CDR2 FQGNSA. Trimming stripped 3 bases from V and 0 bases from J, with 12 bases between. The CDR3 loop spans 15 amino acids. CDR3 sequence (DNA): TGTGCCAGCAGCTTGATGGTCTCAAGCTCCTACGAGCAGTACTTC. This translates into CASSLMVSSSYEQYF.